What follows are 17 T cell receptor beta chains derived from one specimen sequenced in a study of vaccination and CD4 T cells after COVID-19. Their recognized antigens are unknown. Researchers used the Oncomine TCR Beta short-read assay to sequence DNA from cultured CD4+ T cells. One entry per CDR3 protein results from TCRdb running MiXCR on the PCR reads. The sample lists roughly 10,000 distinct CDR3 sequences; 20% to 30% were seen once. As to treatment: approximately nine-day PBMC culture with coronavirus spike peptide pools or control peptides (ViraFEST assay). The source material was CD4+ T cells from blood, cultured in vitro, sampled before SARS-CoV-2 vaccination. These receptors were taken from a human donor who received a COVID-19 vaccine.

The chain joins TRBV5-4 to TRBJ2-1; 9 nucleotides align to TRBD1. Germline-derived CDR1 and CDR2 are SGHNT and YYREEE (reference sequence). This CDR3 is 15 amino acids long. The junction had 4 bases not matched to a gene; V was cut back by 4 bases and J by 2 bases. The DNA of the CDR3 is TGTGCCAGCAGCCTCGGACAGGGGCCCTACAATGAGCAGTTCTTC. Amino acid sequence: CASSLGQGPYNEQFF.

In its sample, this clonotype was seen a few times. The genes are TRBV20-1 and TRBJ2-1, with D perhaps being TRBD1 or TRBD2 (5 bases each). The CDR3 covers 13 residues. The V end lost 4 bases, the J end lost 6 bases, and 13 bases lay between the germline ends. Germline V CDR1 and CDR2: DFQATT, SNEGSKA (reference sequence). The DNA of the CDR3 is TGCAGTGCTACCCGGGACGGATTCAATGAGCAGTTCTTC. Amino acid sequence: CSATRDGFNEQFF.

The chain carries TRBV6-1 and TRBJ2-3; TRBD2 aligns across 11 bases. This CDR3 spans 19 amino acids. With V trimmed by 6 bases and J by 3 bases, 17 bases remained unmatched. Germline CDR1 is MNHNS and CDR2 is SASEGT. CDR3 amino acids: CASSKRTGRASGGTDTQYF. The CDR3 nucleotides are TGTGCCAGCAGCAAAAGGACTGGTCGGGCTAGCGGGGGGACAGATACGCAGTATTTT.

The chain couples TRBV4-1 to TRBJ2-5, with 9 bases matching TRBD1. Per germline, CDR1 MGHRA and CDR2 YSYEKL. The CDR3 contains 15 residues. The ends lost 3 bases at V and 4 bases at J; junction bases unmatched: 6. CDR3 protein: CASSHGQGTVETQYF. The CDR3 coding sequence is TGCGCCAGCAGCCACGGACAGGGGACGGTAGAGACCCAGTACTTC.

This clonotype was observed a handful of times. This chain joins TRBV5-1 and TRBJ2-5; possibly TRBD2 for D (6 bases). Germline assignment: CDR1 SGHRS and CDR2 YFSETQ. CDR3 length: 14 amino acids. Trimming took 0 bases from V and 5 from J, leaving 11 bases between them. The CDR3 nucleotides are TGCGCCAGCAGCTTGGAGGCAGGGAGGGAGACCCAGTACTTC. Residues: CASSLEAGRETQYF.

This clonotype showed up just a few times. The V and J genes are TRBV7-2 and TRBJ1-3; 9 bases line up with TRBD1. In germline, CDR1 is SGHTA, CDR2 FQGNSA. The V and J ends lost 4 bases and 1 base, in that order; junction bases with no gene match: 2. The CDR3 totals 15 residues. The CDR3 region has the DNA TGTGCCAGCAGCTCACAGGGGGCGTCTGGAAACACCATATATTTT. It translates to CASSSQGASGNTIYF.

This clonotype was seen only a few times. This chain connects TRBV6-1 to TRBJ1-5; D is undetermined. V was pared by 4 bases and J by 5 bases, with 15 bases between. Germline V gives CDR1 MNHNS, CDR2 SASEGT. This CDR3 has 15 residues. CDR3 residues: CASSGLSEPYQPQHF. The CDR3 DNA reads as TGTGCCAGCAGTGGCTTGTCTGAGCCCTATCAGCCCCAGCATTTT.

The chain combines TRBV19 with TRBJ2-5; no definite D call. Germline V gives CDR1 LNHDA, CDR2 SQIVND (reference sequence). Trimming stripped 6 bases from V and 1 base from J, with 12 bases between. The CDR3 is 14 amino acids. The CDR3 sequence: CASRPHSSQETQYF. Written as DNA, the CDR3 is TGTGCCAGTAGGCCGCATAGTTCCCAAGAGACCCAGTACTTC.

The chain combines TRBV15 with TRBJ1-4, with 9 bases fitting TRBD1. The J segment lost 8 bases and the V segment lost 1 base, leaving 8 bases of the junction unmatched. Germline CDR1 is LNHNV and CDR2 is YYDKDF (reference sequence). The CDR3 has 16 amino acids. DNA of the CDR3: TGTGCCACCAGCAGAGGGTCCGGGACAGGGTTCGAAAAACTGTTTTTT. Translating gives CATSRGSGTGFEKLFF.

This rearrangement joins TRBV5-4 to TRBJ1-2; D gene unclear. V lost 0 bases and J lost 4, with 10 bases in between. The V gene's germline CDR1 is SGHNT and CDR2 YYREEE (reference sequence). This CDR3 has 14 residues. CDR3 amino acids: CASSLAFKGYGYTF. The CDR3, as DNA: TGTGCCAGCAGCTTGGCCTTCAAGGGCTATGGCTACACCTTC.

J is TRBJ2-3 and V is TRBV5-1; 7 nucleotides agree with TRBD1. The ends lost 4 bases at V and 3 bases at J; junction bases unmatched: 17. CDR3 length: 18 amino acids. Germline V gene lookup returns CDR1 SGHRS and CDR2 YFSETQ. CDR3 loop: CASSRRPIGGVETDTQYF. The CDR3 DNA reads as TGCGCCAGCAGCCGCCGACCTATAGGGGGCGTAGAGACAGATACGCAGTATTTT.

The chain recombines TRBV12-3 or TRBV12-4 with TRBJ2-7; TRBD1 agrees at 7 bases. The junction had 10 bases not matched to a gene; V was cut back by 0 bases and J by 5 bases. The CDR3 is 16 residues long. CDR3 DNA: TGTGCCAGCAGTTTAGCGAACTTAGGGACAGTTGACGAGCAGTACTTC. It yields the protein CASSLANLGTVDEQYF.

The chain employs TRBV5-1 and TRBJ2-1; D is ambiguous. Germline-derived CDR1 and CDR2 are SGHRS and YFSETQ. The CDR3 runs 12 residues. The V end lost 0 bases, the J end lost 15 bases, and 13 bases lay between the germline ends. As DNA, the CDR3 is TGCGCCAGCAGCTTGGCCACCACACGGCGGTTCTTC. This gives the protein CASSLATTRRFF.

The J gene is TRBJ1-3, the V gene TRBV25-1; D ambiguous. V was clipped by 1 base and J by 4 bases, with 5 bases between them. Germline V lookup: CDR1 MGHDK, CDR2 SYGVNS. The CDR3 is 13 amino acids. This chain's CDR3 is CASSELRGNTIYF. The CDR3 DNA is TGTGCCAGCAGTGAATTAAGGGGAAACACCATATATTTT.

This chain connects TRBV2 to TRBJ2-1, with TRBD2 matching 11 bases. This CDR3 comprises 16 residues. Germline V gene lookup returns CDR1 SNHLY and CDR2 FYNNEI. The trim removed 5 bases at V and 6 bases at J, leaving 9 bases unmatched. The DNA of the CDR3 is TGTGCCAGCAGTTATCTAGCGGGGGGAGTTTTCAATGAGCAGTTCTTC. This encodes CASSYLAGGVFNEQFF.

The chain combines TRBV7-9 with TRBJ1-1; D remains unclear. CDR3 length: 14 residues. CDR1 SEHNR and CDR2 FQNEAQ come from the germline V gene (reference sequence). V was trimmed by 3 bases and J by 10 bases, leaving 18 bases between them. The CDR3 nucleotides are TGTGCCAGCAGCTTTATCGGAAAAGGGAAGGGAGCTTTCTTT. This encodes CASSFIGKGKGAFF.

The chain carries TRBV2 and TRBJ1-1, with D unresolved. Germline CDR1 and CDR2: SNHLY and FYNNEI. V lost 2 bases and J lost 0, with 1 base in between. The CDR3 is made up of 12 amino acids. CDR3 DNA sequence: TGTGCCAGCAGTGAACTGAACACTGAAGCTTTCTTT. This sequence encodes CASSELNTEAFF. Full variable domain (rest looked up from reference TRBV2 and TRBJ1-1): EPEVTQTPSHQVTQMGQEVILRCVPISNHLYFYWYRQILGQKVEFLVSFYNNEISEKSEIFDDQFSVERPDGSNFTLKIRSTKLEDSAMYFCASSELNTEAFFGQGTRLTVV.